Listed below are T cell receptor beta chains from one sample, sequenced in a study of T cell changes during pregnancy in multiple sclerosis. This table comes from immunoSEQ multiplex PCR, and its TCRdb copy is limited to in-frame clones, with some not included. The data show some 10,000 clones, around 89% seen once. This sample comprised CD8+ T cells from peripheral blood mononuclear cells, obtained in the first trimester of pregnancy. The receptor source for this set is a female donor in good health, enrolled as a control in a pregnancy study. CDR3s include the opening cysteine and the closing phenylalanine or tryptophan. Fields, in order: J gene, clone size, V gene, D gene, CDR3 DNA, CDR3 protein. A D gene is named only where the DNA matches it firmly. Some rows have no size entry. The others give once, few or many, or a class for an expanded clone.

TRBJ2-7,once,TRBV9,NA,TGTGCCAGCAGCGCCGGGGGTTACAGCTCCTACGAGCAGTACTTC,CASSAGGYSSYEQYF
TRBJ2-1,NA,TRBV7-9,NA,TGTGCCAGCAGCTTAGTTATCGGGGGGCCCTACAATGAGCAGTTCTTC,CASSLVIGGPYNEQFF
TRBJ1-1,NA,TRBV7-8,NA,TGTGCCAGCAGCTCGCCTCCGGGTTTTGGGACTGAAGCTTTCTTT,CASSSPPGFGTEAFF
TRBJ1-1,NA,TRBV27,NA,TGTGCCAGCAGCCCATCCCGAGGGTTAGGGACTGAAGCTTTCTTT,CASSPSRGLGTEAFF
TRBJ2-3,NA,TRBV14,TRBD2,TGTGCCAGCAGCGGCCTGGGGGGGAGCACAGATACGCAGTATTTT,CASSGLGGSTDTQYF
TRBJ1-4,NA,TRBV4-3,TRBD1,TGCGCCAGCAGCCAAGAATTGGGGACAGGAGTTGAAAAACTGTTTTTT,CASSQELGTGVEKLFF
TRBJ2-1,NA,TRBV28,TRBD1,TGTGCCAGCAGCCCCACAGGGGGCGGTTTTGAGCAGTTCTTC,CASSPTGGGFEQFF
TRBJ1-1,NA,TRBV25-1,NA,TGTGCCAGCAGGACAGCGAACACTGAAGCTTTCTTT,CASRTANTEAFF
TRBJ1-4,NA,TRBV19,NA,TGTGCCAGTAGTATAGGGTCAGGGCTCCGCGAAAAACTGTTTTTT,CASSIGSGLREKLFF
TRBJ1-1,NA,TRBV7-9,TRBD1,TGTGCCAGCAGCCCGGGACAGCTCATGAACACTGAAGCTTTCTTT,CASSPGQLMNTEAFF
TRBJ2-7,NA,TRBV5-4,TRBD1,TGTGCCAGCAGCTTGGAACAGGGGTACGAGCAGTACTTC,CASSLEQGYEQYF
TRBJ1-1,NA,TRBV6-5,NA,TGTGCCAGCAGTGCACTGACAGGAAAGAACACTGAAGCTTTCTTT,CASSALTGKNTEAFF
TRBJ1-2,NA,TRBV30,TRBD1,TGTGCCTGGAACCCGGGACAGGGAGATGGCTACACCTTC,CAWNPGQGDGYTF
TRBJ2-5,NA,TRBV7-9,TRBD1,TGTGCCAGCAGCTTACTCAGGTCGCGGGACAGGGTACAGGAGACCCAGTACTTC,CASSLLRSRDRVQETQYF
TRBJ1-2,few,TRBV5-1,TRBD1,TGCGCCAGCAGCCTGATGACAGGGGGCTATGGCTACACCTTC,CASSLMTGGYGYTF
TRBJ1-4,NA,TRBV29-1,TRBD1,TGCAGCGTCCAGGGGGACGAAAAACTGTTTTTT,CSVQGDEKLFF
TRBJ1-5,NA,TRBV5-1,NA,TGCGCCAGCAGCTTGCTAGGGGGTAGCAATCAGCCCCAGCATTTT,CASSLLGGSNQPQHF
TRBJ1-2,NA,TRBV13,TRBD1,TGTGCCAGCAGCTTAGGGGGACAGGGAACAGGCTACACCTTC,CASSLGGQGTGYTF
TRBJ1-1,NA,TRBV4-1,NA,TGCGCCAGCAGCGCCAGGGATATGAACACTGAAGCTTTCTTT,CASSARDMNTEAFF
TRBJ1-1,few,TRBV6-1,NA,TGTGCCAGCAGTGAAATGGGAGGGGAGGGTGCTTTCTTT,CASSEMGGEGAFF
TRBJ1-1,NA,TRBV7-3,TRBD1,TGTGCCAGCAGCTTATCAGGGGGCCGCACTGAAGCTTTCTTT,CASSLSGGRTEAFF
TRBJ2-5,NA,TRBV7-2,NA,TGTGCCAGCTCCGGAGAGACCCAGTACTTC,CASSGETQYF
TRBJ2-7,NA,TRBV2,TRBD1,TGTGCCAGCAGTGGGGGACAGGGGGCCTACGAGCAGTACTTC,CASSGGQGAYEQYF
TRBJ1-1,NA,TRBV7-9,NA,TGTGCCAGCAGACCACACAGGGACACTGAAGCTTTCTTT,CASRPHRDTEAFF
TRBJ1-1,NA,TRBV10-3,NA,TGTGCCATCAGTGAGTCGATGGGTATCCCGGGGACTGAAGCTTTCTTT,CAISESMGIPGTEAFF
TRBJ1-2,NA,TRBV5-4,NA,TGTGCCAGCAGCTTGGCACAGGGAGTAAGAGGCTACACCTTC,CASSLAQGVRGYTF
TRBJ2-2,NA,TRBV4-3,TRBD1,TGCGCCAGCAGCCAATCAACCGGGACAGGGGTCACCGGGGAGCTGTTTTTT,CASSQSTGTGVTGELFF
TRBJ2-1,NA,TRBV11-3,NA,TGTGCCAGCAGCCCCCGCCGTGGAAACCTGGGGGGGCTGGGTAATGAGCAGTTCTTC,CASSPRRGNLGGLGNEQFF
TRBJ2-7,NA,TRBV7-9,TRBD2,TGTGCCAGCAGCTCAACCGACGGGGAGGGCTACGAGCAGTACTTC,CASSSTDGEGYEQYF
TRBJ2-5,NA,TRBV7-2,NA,TGTGCCAGCAGCTTTATGCAAGCCGAGACCCAGTACTTC,CASSFMQAETQYF
TRBJ2-5,NA,TRBV4-1,NA,TGCGCCAGCAGCTCTACTGGGCGGGGACGCCGAGAGACCCAGTACTTC,CASSSTGRGRRETQYF
TRBJ2-1,NA,TRBV18,TRBD1,TGTGCCAGCTCACCAGGACAGGGGAGGATCTCCTACAATGAGCAGTTCTTC,CASSPGQGRISYNEQFF
TRBJ2-3,NA,TRBV6-4,TRBD1,TGTGCCAGCAGTGACGGACAGGGGGCAGATACGCAGTATTTT,CASSDGQGADTQYF
TRBJ2-3,few,TRBV4-2,TRBD2,TGTGCCAGCAGCCAAGGACTAGCGGGGGGGCCTAGCACAGATACGCAGTATTTT,CASSQGLAGGPSTDTQYF
TRBJ2-5,NA,TRBV5-6,NA,TGTGCCAGCAGCTTGGCCGGGGAACTAGTAGGCGAGACCCAGTACTTC,CASSLAGELVGETQYF
TRBJ2-1,NA,TRBV4-3,NA,TGCGCCAGCAGCCAAGCTAGCAGATTTGGTGAGCAGTTCTTC,CASSQASRFGEQFF
TRBJ2-1,NA,TRBV27,TRBD2,TGTGCCAGCAGCCCGAAGCGGGGGGGACTACACGAGCAGTTCTTC,CASSPKRGGLHEQFF
TRBJ2-7,NA,TRBV7-3,NA,TGTGCCAGCAGCTTACTGGGGGGGGCCCCCTACGAGCAGTACTTC,CASSLLGGAPYEQYF
TRBJ2-5,NA,TRBV7-6,TRBD2,TGTGCCAGCAGCTTGAACCGGGACTATCAAGAGACCCAGTACTTC,CASSLNRDYQETQYF
TRBJ1-1,NA,TRBV10-3,NA,TGTGCCGGGGCGGGGGATCCTGGAGGGAACACTGAAGCTTTCTTT,CAGAGDPGGNTEAFF
TRBJ2-1,NA,TRBV27,NA,TGTGCCAGCAGTTTATCCCCTCCGGAGCAGTTCTTC,CASSLSPPEQFF
TRBJ1-5,NA,TRBV15,TRBD1,TGTGCCACCAGCTCCAGGGGGACGAACAATCAGCCCCAGCATTTT,CATSSRGTNNQPQHF
TRBJ2-3,NA,TRBV19,NA,TGTGCCAGTAGTATGAAAAGTACTCTGAAGAGCACAGATACGCAGTATTTT,CASSMKSTLKSTDTQYF
TRBJ1-2,NA,TRBV5-8,TRBD1,TGTGCCAGCAGATACCCAATCGACAGGGCAGAGAGCTACACCTTC,CASRYPIDRAESYTF
TRBJ1-2,once,TRBV7-9,NA,TGTGCCAGCAGCGACACCCCAGACAGACCTAACTATGGCTACACCTTC,CASSDTPDRPNYGYTF
TRBJ2-1,NA,TRBV7-2,NA,TGTGCCAGCAGCTTACACAAGTACCAGTACAATGAGCAGTTCTTC,CASSLHKYQYNEQFF
TRBJ2-7,medium-sized,TRBV4-2,TRBD2,TGTGCCAGCAGCCAAGACGACGGGGGGTCCTACGAGCAGTACTTC,CASSQDDGGSYEQYF
TRBJ1-2,NA,TRBV4-2,NA,TGTGCCAGCAGCCAAGAGCAGGGAAGCGGCTACACCTTC,CASSQEQGSGYTF
TRBJ2-3,once,TRBV29-1,TRBD2,TGCAGCGTTGTACTAGCGGGGTACACAGATACGCAGTATTTT,CSVVLAGYTDTQYF
TRBJ2-5,NA,TRBV25-1,TRBD2,TGTGCCAGCAGTTATAGCGGGGGTGGTGAGACCCAGTACTTC,CASSYSGGGETQYF
TRBJ2-7,NA,TRBV10-3,TRBD2,TGTGCCATTGATAGCGGGGGACGCTCCTACGAGCAGTACTTC,CAIDSGGRSYEQYF
TRBJ1-2,NA,TRBV27,NA,TGTGCCAGCAGTTTACTCGGGGGGCAGGTAGAAGGCTACACCTTC,CASSLLGGQVEGYTF
TRBJ1-3,NA,TRBV9,TRBD1,TGTGCCAGCAGCCGACAGGGCTCTGGAAACACCATATATTTT,CASSRQGSGNTIYF
TRBJ1-2,NA,TRBV19,NA,TGTGCCAGTAGTACTCACGGGACTAAGGCCTCTTCTAACTATGGCTACACCTTC,CASSTHGTKASSNYGYTF
TRBJ2-4,NA,TRBV6-6,NA,TGTGCCAGCAGTTCCAGGGATCCCCTTGCCAAAAACATTCAGTACTTC,CASSSRDPLAKNIQYF
TRBJ2-7,once,TRBV6-5,TRBD1,TGTGCCAGCAGCCGGACAGGGGAAGGAGGGTACGAGCAGTACTTC,CASSRTGEGGYEQYF
TRBJ1-6,NA,TRBV7-5,NA,TGTGCCAGAAGCTTAGCCAGGGCTCCCAATTCACCCCTCCACTTT,CARSLARAPNSPLHF